A single sample is the source of the 21 T cell receptor beta chains below, sequenced in a study of blood T cell repertoires in COVID-19. Some clones are missing from TCRdb's copy, which holds only in-frame ones; the method was immunoSEQ multiplex PCR. This table holds about 150,000 clones, roughly 84% found once. Input material: peripheral blood. Source of these receptors: a woman of 80 years or more with active or convalescent COVID-19.

This chain uses TRBV6-6 with TRBJ1-4, with D hard to call. The CDR3 is 12 amino acids. Looked up from germline, CDR1 is MNHNY and CDR2 is SVGAGI (reference sequence). Trimming pared 5 bases from V and 8 bases from J, leaving 9 bases between. This CDR3 is CASSAGVEKLFF. Written as DNA, the CDR3 is TGTGCCAGCAGTGCGGGAGTGGAAAAACTGTTTTTT.

V usage is TRBV5-1 and J usage is TRBJ1-1; tentatively, D is TRBD1 (5 bases). This CDR3 is built from 15 residues. Germline CDR1 is SGHRS and CDR2 is YFSETQ. The V end lost 0 bases, the J end lost 0 bases, and 9 bases lay between the germline ends. For the CDR3, the DNA is TGCGCCAGCAGCTTGGCCCCAGGGCTGAACACTGAAGCTTTCTTT. Protein product: CASSLAPGLNTEAFF.

The CDR3 region is CASSPSGSVEQFF. The DNA of the CDR3 is TGTGCCAGCTCACCCTCGGGGTCTGTTGAGCAGTTCTTC. The rearrangement uses TRBV18 and TRBJ2-1; maybe TRBD2 (5 bases). Trimming removed 3 bases from V and 9 bases from J, with 12 bases in between. Germline CDR1 is KGHSH and CDR2 is LQKENI. The CDR3 is 13 residues long.

The sample holds one count of this clone. The CDR3: CASSLTAEQYF. DNA of the CDR3: TGTGCCAGCAGTTTGACAGCCGAGCAGTACTTC. The J gene is TRBJ2-7, the V gene TRBV12-3 or TRBV12-4, with D tentatively TRBD1 (5 bases). CDR3 size: 11 residues. Trimming left V 3 bases short and J 6 bases short, with 6 bases between.

The chain carries TRBV29-1 and TRBJ2-5; 9 bases match TRBD2. Germline lookup yields CDR1 SQVTM and CDR2 ANQGSEA. The CDR3 covers 17 residues. J gave up 4 bases and V 0 bases, and 12 bases lay outside the gene matches. The chain's CDR3 is CSVEDLASGKGLETQYF. As DNA, the CDR3 is TGCAGCGTTGAAGATCTTGCTAGCGGGAAAGGGTTAGAGACCCAGTACTTC.

This clone has a handful of counts. The rearrangement joins TRBV6-2 or TRBV6-3 to TRBJ2-3, with 12 bases aligning to TRBD2. Germline values: CDR1 MNHEY, CDR2 SVGEGT. The CDR3 loop spans 15 amino acids. Losses at the gene ends were 5 bases for V and 8 bases for J; bases not matched to a gene: 8. This CDR3 is CASSSLAGGISTQYF. The CDR3 DNA is TGTGCCAGCAGTAGTCTAGCGGGAGGGATTAGTACGCAGTATTTT.

CDR3 region: CAWTKGAARAIGELFF. CDR3 nucleotides: TGTGCCTGGACCAAGGGGGCTGCCCGGGCTATCGGGGAGCTGTTTTTT. The chain combines TRBV30 with TRBJ2-2; 7 nucleotides agree with TRBD1. The CDR3 runs 16 residues. Per germline, CDR1 GTSNPN and CDR2 SVGIG (reference sequence). J gave up 7 bases and V 4 bases, and 15 bases lay outside the gene matches.

The rearrangement links TRBV2 to TRBJ1-5; 8 bases agree with TRBD1. V trimming: 3 bases; J trimming: 6 bases; junction bases outside the gene matches: 7. The CDR3 covers 15 residues. Germline CDR1 and CDR2: SNHLY and FYNNEI. CDR3 nucleotide sequence: TGTGCCAGCAGTGACGGGACAGGTTGGAGTCAGCCCCAGCATTTT. Its translation: CASSDGTGWSQPQHF.

This rearrangement joins TRBV5-4 to TRBJ2-1; 7 positions match TRBD1. Germline-derived CDR1 and CDR2 are SGHNT and YYREEE (reference sequence). CDR3 length: 16 residues. V was pared by 2 bases and J by 4 bases, with 9 bases of the junction left unmatched. CDR3 amino acids: CASSLDREMGYNEQFF. CDR3 DNA: TGTGCCAGCAGCTTAGACAGGGAGATGGGGTACAATGAGCAGTTCTTC.

The V and J genes are TRBV18 and TRBJ2-5; 7 bases match TRBD1. The V segment lost 6 bases and the J segment 1 base; nucleotides outside the gene matches: 5. The germline V gene has CDR1 KGHSH and CDR2 LQKENI. The CDR3 length is 14 residues. In DNA form, the CDR3 reads TGTGCCAGCTCCCCCGGGACAGTCCAAGAGACCCAGTACTTC. It codes for CASSPGTVQETQYF.

J is TRBJ1-5 and V is TRBV5-4; 7 nucleotides match TRBD1. The CDR3 spans 16 residues. V was clipped by 2 bases and J by 3 bases; unmatched bases: 8. Germline-derived CDR1 and CDR2 are SGHNT and YYREEE (reference sequence). The CDR3 sequence is CASSFSMGQSNQPQHF. CDR3 sequence (DNA): TGTGCCAGCAGCTTTTCTATGGGACAGTCCAATCAGCCCCAGCATTTT. The variable domain in full, completed from reference TRBV5-4 and TRBJ1-5, reads ETGVTQSPTHLIKTRGQQVTLRCSSQSGHNTVSWYQQALGQGPQFIFQYYREEENGRGNFPPRFSGLQFPNYSSELNVNALELDDSALYLCASSFSMGQSNQPQHFGDGTRLSIL.

The V and J genes are TRBV27 and TRBJ2-3; a possible D gene is TRBD1 (6 bases). Trimming pared 0 bases from V and 2 bases from J, leaving 9 bases between. There are 15 residues in the CDR3. Looked up from germline, CDR1 is MNHEY and CDR2 is SMNVEV (reference sequence). CDR3 residues: CASSLSGGVTDTQYF. CDR3 in DNA: TGTGCCAGCAGTTTATCTGGGGGCGTCACAGATACGCAGTATTTT.

This chain uses TRBV20-1 with TRBJ2-5, with D uncertain. The germline CDR1 and CDR2 sequences are DFQATT and SNEGSKA (reference sequence). This CDR3 has 11 residues. V lost 8 bases, J lost 5 bases, and 12 bases lay in between. CDR3 in amino acids: CSSREVETQYF. The DNA for the CDR3 is TGCAGTTCCCGCGAGGTGGAGACCCAGTACTTC.

A single count supports this clone. The V and J genes are TRBV5-1 and TRBJ2-5; unclear D gene. The CDR3 spans 14 residues. Between the trimmed V and J ends, which lost 0 bases and 3 bases, there was a span of 9 bases. CDR1 and CDR2 from the germline V gene are SGHRS and YFSETQ. This chain's CDR3 is CASSLASQKETQYF. CDR3 DNA: TGCGCCAGCAGCTTGGCCAGTCAAAAAGAGACCCAGTACTTC.

The chain couples TRBV20-1 to TRBJ2-3; unclear D gene. This CDR3 contains 11 residues. V lost 5 bases to trimming and J lost 4 bases, with 7 bases between them. Germline-derived CDR1 and CDR2 are DFQATT and SNEGSKA (reference sequence). CDR3 loop: CSAERADTQYF. The CDR3 nucleotides read TGCAGTGCTGAACGGGCAGATACGCAGTATTTT.

DNA for the CDR3: TGTGCCATCAGACGGGACTCGCCCCTAGGGGAGCAGTACTTC. Protein product: CAIRRDSPLGEQYF. The chain recombines TRBV10-3 with TRBJ2-7; TRBD2 is a possible D gene (6 bases). Germline V gives CDR1 ENHRY, CDR2 SYGVKD. The CDR3 is 14 amino acids. V shed 6 bases and J shed 7 bases, with 19 bases lying between them.

In its sample, this clone was seen once. J is TRBJ2-7 and V is TRBV5-1, with D perhaps TRBD2 (5 bases). The V and J ends lost 5 bases and 7 bases respectively, with 16 bases between them. CDR3 size: 13 residues. Germline V lookup: CDR1 SGHRS, CDR2 YFSETQ. The CDR3 sequence: CASSYPDAGEQYF. CDR3 DNA: TGCGCCAGCAGTTACCCCGACGCGGGTGAGCAGTACTTC.

This chain uses TRBV19 with TRBJ1-5; TRBD1 is a possible D gene (5 bases). The CDR3 extends over 14 amino acids. Germline lookup yields CDR1 LNHDA and CDR2 SQIVND (reference sequence). Deletions cut 5 bases from V and 1 base from J, with 9 bases between. CDR3 DNA: TGTGCCAGTAGTCTGACAGTAAGCAATCAGCCCCAGCATTTT. It is translated as CASSLTVSNQPQHF. Drawing the rest from reference TRBV19 and TRBJ1-5, the complete variable domain is DGGITQSPKYLFRKEGQNVTLSCEQNLNHDAMYWYRQDPGQGLRLIYYSQIVNDFQKGDIAEGYSVSREKKESFPLTVTSAQKNPTAFYLCASSLTVSNQPQHFGDGTRLSIL.

The chain joins TRBV6-1 to TRBJ2-2; D ambiguous. V lost 0 bases and J lost 6, with 2 bases in between. The germline V gene has CDR1 MNHNS and CDR2 SASEGT. The CDR3 consists of 12 residues. The CDR3 DNA follows: TGTGCCAGCAGTGAAGCCGCCGGGGAGCTGTTTTTT. Amino acids: CASSEAAGELFF.

This chain connects TRBV3-1 (or the pseudogene TRBV3-2) to TRBJ2-5; tentatively, D is TRBD1 (6 bases). The CDR3 sequence is 14 residues long. CDR1 LGHDT and CDR2 YNNKEL come from the germline V gene (reference sequence). V was cut by 4 bases and J by 0 bases, with 9 bases left in between. The CDR3 coding sequence is TGTGCCAGCAGCCTCGGGACATACCAAGAGACCCAGTACTTC. Residues: CASSLGTYQETQYF.

The V call is TRBV3-1 (or the pseudogene TRBV3-2), the J call TRBJ1-1, with TRBD1 as a possible D gene (5 bases). The CDR3 loop spans 14 amino acids. The ends were cut back, 1 base at V and 9 bases at J, with 15 bases in the middle. The V gene's germline CDR1 is LGHDT and CDR2 YNNKEL (reference sequence). The CDR3 region has the DNA TGTGCCAGCAGCCAAGGGGGGGGAATCATCCAAGCTTTCTTT. Its translation: CASSQGGGIIQAFF.